The TCR beta chain under discussion was sequenced for a study of T cell responses to AZD1222 COVID-19 vaccine. The V gene's germline CDR1 is SGHVS and CDR2 FNYEAQ. Trimming left V 4 bases short and J 5 bases short, with 15 bases between. There are 15 residues in the CDR3. TCRdb's table, derived via immunoSEQ multiplex PCR, lists solely in-frame clones and lacks some. Of 95,000 to 150,000 clones in the sample, roughly 90% were seen once. Details on this clone: What it recognizes is unknown.

Study outcomes and limitations: Clonal diversity may have been underestimated, and the donors were mostly white British, with more females than males. Repertoire sampling occurred only after the peak T cell response. Within unmutated variant regions lay the reported targets of nearly half of spike-specific TCRs. Increases in Spike-specific TCR breadth and depth were seen after two AZD1222 doses.

The sequenced sample was peripheral blood, obtained on day 0 of AZD1222 vaccination. The chain recombines TRBV7-6 with TRBJ2-1; D gene ambiguous. This clonotype was obtained from an adult in good health. In DNA, the CDR3 is TGTGCCAGCAGCTCCCCCCGGGTTATCAACAATGAGCAGTTCTTC. It translates to CASSSPRVINNEQFF.